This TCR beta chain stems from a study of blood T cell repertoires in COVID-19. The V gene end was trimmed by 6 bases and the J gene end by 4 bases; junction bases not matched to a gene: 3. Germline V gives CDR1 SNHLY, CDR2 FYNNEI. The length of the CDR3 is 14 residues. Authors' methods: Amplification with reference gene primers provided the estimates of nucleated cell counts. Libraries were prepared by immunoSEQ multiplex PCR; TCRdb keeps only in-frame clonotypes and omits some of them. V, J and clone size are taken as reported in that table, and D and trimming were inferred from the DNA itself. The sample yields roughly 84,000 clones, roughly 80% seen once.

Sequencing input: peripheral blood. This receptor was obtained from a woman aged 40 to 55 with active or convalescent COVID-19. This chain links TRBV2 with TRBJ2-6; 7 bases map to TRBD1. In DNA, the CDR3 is TGTGCCAGCAGCGGGACAGCCGGGGCCAACGTCCTGACTTTC. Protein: CASSGTAGANVLTF.